The clone carrying this T cell receptor (beta chain) came up many times. What it binds is not known. V shed 3 bases and J shed 0 bases, with 9 bases lying between them. The CDR3 is made up of 15 amino acids. CDR1 and CDR2 from the germline V gene are SEHNR and FQNEAQ (reference sequence). This sample was taken from a study of Graves' ophthalmopathy and Graves' hyperthyroidism. Study observations and caveats: The model's prediction of ophthalmopathy progression had about 70% sensitivity and around 77% specificity.

RNA transcripts served as template for amplifying TCR beta CDR3 sequences. HTBI primers were used in a first-round RT-PCR, which preceded a second-round multiplex PCR. TCRdb recomputed calls from the multiplex PCR reads with MiXCR, one row per CDR3 protein. Counted here are 450,000 to 600,000 distinct CDR3 sequences, 35% to 40% occurring once; the ten biggest clones make up 3.5% to 5%. The specimen was peripheral blood or thyroid tissue (not recorded which). The sequence derives from an adult man with Graves' hyperthyroidism. The chain recombines TRBV7-9 with TRBJ1-3; D remains ambiguous. CDR3 protein: CASSLAWDSGNTIYF. CDR3 DNA sequence: TGTGCCAGCAGCTTGGCCTGGGACTCTGGAAACACCATATATTTT. Together with reference TRBV7-9 and TRBJ1-3, the CDR3 gives the full variable domain: DTGVSQNPRHKITKRGQNVTFRCDPISEHNRLYWYRQTLGQGPEFLTYFQNEAQLEKSRLLSDRFSAERPKGSFSTLEIQRTEQGDSAMYLCASSLAWDSGNTIYFGEGSWLTVV.